The 25 T cell receptor beta chains in this list originate from one sample, sequenced in a study of blood T cell repertoires in COVID-19. The table came from immunoSEQ multiplex PCR; TCRdb's copy has only in-frame clones and leaves some out. Of about 440,000 clones in the sample, 70% to 90% were seen once. The sample taken for sequencing was PBMCs or T cells enriched from blood (not recorded which). The receptors were gathered from a young woman with acute COVID-19.

The chain employs TRBV11-3 and TRBJ2-2, with a weak D call TRBD1 (6 bases). The length of the CDR3 is 13 residues. V lost 5 bases to trimming and J lost 5 bases, with 9 bases between them. Germline loops: CDR1 SGHNT, CDR2 YENEEA. The CDR3 nucleotides are TGTGCCAGCAGCCCACAGGGAACCGGGGAGCTGTTTTTT. Protein: CASSPQGTGELFF. The whole variable domain, remainder taken from reference TRBV11-3 and TRBJ2-2, is EAGVVQSPRYKIIEKKQPVAFWCNPISGHNTLYWYLQNLGQGPELLIRYENEEAVDDSQLPKDRFSAERLKGVDSTLKIQPAELGDSAVYLCASSPQGTGELFFGEGSRLTVL.

The V gene is TRBV5-1, the J gene TRBJ2-5, with TRBD1 matching over 7 bases. The trim removed 4 bases at V and 5 bases at J, leaving 8 bases unmatched. The length of the CDR3 is 14 residues. Per the germline V gene, CDR1 is SGHRS and CDR2 is YFSETQ. The CDR3 DNA reads as TGCGCCAGCAGCATAGGACCGACAGGGGAGACCCAGTACTTC. Protein sequence: CASSIGPTGETQYF.

The chain employs TRBV11-2 and TRBJ2-1, with TRBD2 matching 7 bases. Germline V CDR1 and CDR2: SGHAT, FQNNGV. After removal of 4 bases from V and 3 bases from J, the junction contained 15 bases not matched to a gene. This CDR3 has 18 amino acids. Here the CDR3 reads CASSSSKATSRIYNEQFF. The DNA for the CDR3 is TGTGCCAGCAGCTCCTCTAAGGCGACTAGCCGAATCTACAATGAGCAGTTCTTC.

The chain employs TRBV19 and TRBJ1-1; D possibly corresponds to TRBD1 (6 bases). Germline CDR1 LNHDA, CDR2 SQIVND (reference sequence). With 8 bases removed from V and 3 bases from J, the gap between germline ends came to 13 bases. This CDR3 comprises 13 residues. The CDR3 nucleotides read TGTGCCAGTGGGACAACGGCGGACACTGAAGCTTTCTTT. This encodes CASGTTADTEAFF. The entire variable domain, with the rest obtained from reference TRBV19 and TRBJ1-1, is as follows: DGGITQSPKYLFRKEGQNVTLSCEQNLNHDAMYWYRQDPGQGLRLIYYSQIVNDFQKGDIAEGYSVSREKKESFPLTVTSAQKNPTAFYLCASGTTADTEAFFGQGTRLTVV.

J is TRBJ1-2 and V is TRBV7-2; D unclear. The V end was cut by 2 bases, the J end by 4 bases, with 14 bases between. Germline values: CDR1 SGHTA, CDR2 FQGNSA. This CDR3 comprises 15 residues. CDR3 amino acids: CASSLNGPGSYGYTF. CDR3 DNA: TGTGCCAGCAGCTTAAATGGGCCGGGGAGCTATGGCTACACCTTC.

This rearrangement joins TRBV4-1 to TRBJ1-3, with a tentative D call TRBD1 (5 bases). The V end lost 0 bases, the J end lost 3 bases, and 18 bases lay between the germline ends. The germline V gene has CDR1 MGHRA and CDR2 YSYEKL. The CDR3 has 18 residues. CDR3 DNA: TGCGCCAGCAGCCAAGACAGGGCGGCACTTTATAATGGAAACACCATATATTTT. It specifies CASSQDRAALYNGNTIYF.

V and J are TRBV25-1 and TRBJ1-2; perhaps TRBD1 as D (5 bases). The CDR3 is 13 amino acids. Per the germline V gene, CDR1 is MGHDK and CDR2 is SYGVNS. Trimming took off 2 bases at V and 8 bases at J, with 12 bases between the two ends. CDR3 nucleotide sequence: TGTGCCAGCAGTGAAGGGGGGACCGGGGGCTACACCTTC. Protein product: CASSEGGTGGYTF.

CDR3 in DNA: TGTGCCAGCAGCATCAATTCTGGGGCCAACGTCCTGACTTTC. Its translation is CASSINSGANVLTF. This chain joins TRBV21-1 and TRBJ2-6; TRBD1 is taken as the D call from the table, unchecked against the DNA. TRBV21-1 is given as a pseudogene. This CDR3 region has 14 residues.

The V gene is TRBV7-3, the J gene TRBJ1-6; D not certain. Trimming took off 2 bases at V and 5 bases at J, with 10 bases between the two ends. The V gene's germline CDR1 is SGHTA and CDR2 FQGTGA. This CDR3 comprises 15 residues. The CDR3 DNA reads as TGTGCCAGCAGCTTAGTTGCCGGGAATAATTCACCCCTCCACTTT. Its translation is CASSLVAGNNSPLHF.

This chain connects TRBV21-1 to TRBJ2-1; the table's D call, TRBD2, was not checked against the DNA. TRBV21-1 represents a pseudogene. The CDR3 spans 15 residues. The CDR3 nucleotides are TGTGCCAGCAGCAACGGACTAGCGGGGGGGAATGAGCAGTTCTTC. It yields the protein CASSNGLAGGNEQFF.

The chain joins TRBV3-1 (or the pseudogene TRBV3-2) to TRBJ1-2, with 9 bases identical to TRBD1. This CDR3 has 14 residues. V gave up 7 bases and J gave up 10 bases; unmatched junction bases: 13. Germline V gene sequence: CDR1 LGHDT, CDR2 YNNKEL (reference sequence). In nucleotides, the CDR3 is TGTGCCAGCACCGCGTGGGGACAGGGTTCTGACTACACCTTC. It translates to CASTAWGQGSDYTF.

The chain combines TRBV6-5 with TRBJ1-4; 7 bases line up with TRBD1. The CDR3 covers 15 residues. V lost 0 bases to trimming and J lost 8 bases; unmatched junction nucleotides: 6. Germline CDR1 MNHEY, CDR2 SVGAGI. The CDR3, as DNA: TGTGCCAGCAGTTACTCAGACAGGGCCGACGAAAAACTGTTTTTT. This translates into CASSYSDRADEKLFF.

The gene calls are TRBV30 and TRBJ2-5, with 8 bases lining up with TRBD1. Trimming cost V 7 bases and J 4 bases; bases outside gene matches: 5. The CDR3 totals 12 residues. Germline V CDR1 and CDR2: GTSNPN, SVGIG (reference sequence). In DNA, the CDR3 is TGTGCCTCGGCGACAGGGGCAGAGACCCAGTACTTC. Amino acid sequence: CASATGAETQYF.

The V and J genes are TRBV3-1 (or the pseudogene TRBV3-2) and TRBJ2-5, with a possible D match to TRBD2 (6 bases). The CDR3 runs 17 residues. The germline V gene encodes CDR1 LGHDT and CDR2 YNNKEL (reference sequence). V was shortened by 4 bases and J by 4 bases, with 22 bases between the two germline ends. The CDR3 is CASSPDSGLLRIETQYF. Here the CDR3 DNA reads TGTGCCAGCAGCCCAGACTCGGGACTCCTTCGGATAGAGACCCAGTACTTC.

The J gene is TRBJ2-2, the V gene TRBV5-4; D uncertain. The CDR3 has 14 residues. V was trimmed by 5 bases and J by 1 base, leaving 9 bases between them. The germline CDR1 and CDR2 sequences are SGHNT and YYREEE (reference sequence). The CDR3 here is CASRPDMNTGELFF. The CDR3 DNA sequence: TGTGCCAGCAGACCTGACATGAACACCGGGGAGCTGTTTTTT.

This chain links TRBV20-1 with TRBJ2-7, with TRBD2 matching over 11 bases. Germline loops: CDR1 DFQATT, CDR2 SNEGSKA (reference sequence). After removal of 3 bases from V and 0 bases from J, the junction contained 4 bases not matched to a gene. The CDR3 sequence is 15 residues long. In DNA, the CDR3 is TGCAGTGCTAGTGGTACTAGCGGGAGCTCCTACGAGCAGTACTTC. Translating it yields CSASGTSGSSYEQYF.

The chain links TRBV15 to TRBJ2-7, with 7 bases lining up with TRBD1. Germline CDR1 and CDR2: LNHNV and YYDKDF (reference sequence). Trimming cost V 5 bases and J 0 bases; bases outside gene matches: 1. The CDR3 is 13 amino acids. CDR3 sequence reads: CATSPGGSYEQYF. The CDR3, as DNA: TGTGCCACCAGCCCAGGGGGCTCCTACGAGCAGTACTTC. Drawing the rest from reference TRBV15 and TRBJ2-7, the complete variable domain is DAMVIQNPRYQVTQFGKPVTLSCSQTLNHNVMYWYQQKSSQAPKLLFHYYDKDFNNEADTPDNFQSRRPNTSFCFLDIRSPGLGDTAMYLCATSPGGSYEQYFGPGTRLTVT.

Only a few counts were recorded for this clone. J is TRBJ1-2 and V is TRBV5-6, with D tentatively TRBD1 (6 bases). Germline CDR1 and CDR2: SGHDT and YYEEEE. This CDR3 has 13 residues. V gave up 5 bases and J gave up 2 bases, with 10 bases separating them. The CDR3 loop is CASSPQGNYGYTF. CDR3 bases: TGTGCCAGCAGTCCACAGGGCAACTATGGCTACACCTTC.

CDR3 coding DNA: TGTGCCAGCAGCGGCCCACGGGGGAGCTCCTACGAGCAGTACTTC. Protein sequence: CASSGPRGSSYEQYF. V is TRBV7-8 and J is TRBJ2-7; D is perhaps TRBD2 (6 bases). Trimming removed 5 bases at V and 0 bases at J, with 14 bases between. CDR1 and CDR2 (germline): SGHVS, FQNEAQ. This CDR3 comprises 15 residues.

This chain links TRBV20-1 with TRBJ2-7; D gene uncertain. Germline values: CDR1 DFQATT, CDR2 SNEGSKA (reference sequence). Trimming pared 7 bases from V and 0 bases from J, leaving 4 bases between. The CDR3 has 10 residues. Here the CDR3 reads CSGASYEQYF. The DNA of the CDR3 is TGCAGTGGGGCCTCCTACGAGCAGTACTTC.

The CDR3 DNA reads TGTGCCAGCAGCTTGGCCGCGGGTAACACCTATAATTCACCCCTCCACTTT. Its translation is CASSLAAGNTYNSPLHF. This chain uses TRBV5-4 with TRBJ1-6; D is ambiguous. The CDR3 has 17 amino acids. V was clipped by 0 bases and J by 2 bases, with 12 bases between them. In germline, CDR1 is SGHNT, CDR2 YYREEE (reference sequence).

This clone was seen only once. This rearrangement joins TRBV2 to TRBJ1-1, with a weak D call TRBD1 (5 bases). The V gene lost 9 bases and the J gene lost 5 bases, with 25 bases spanning the gap. Germline V gives CDR1 SNHLY, CDR2 FYNNEI. The CDR3 has 16 amino acids. CDR3 in amino acids: CARRTRRGSGFTEAFF. The CDR3 bases are TGTGCCAGACGGACGCGTCGGGGGTCAGGGTTTACTGAAGCTTTCTTT.

This clone was seen a single time. The chain couples TRBV21-1 to TRBJ1-6; the table's D call, TRBD1, has no DNA check behind it. TRBV21-1 is termed a pseudogene. This CDR3 is built from 17 residues. The CDR3 reads CASSKVDRGKSDSPLHF. CDR3 DNA sequence: TGTGCCAGCAGCAAAGTCGACAGGGGGAAATCTGATTCACCCCTCCACTTT.

The chain carries TRBV7-2 and TRBJ2-3; 9 bases fit TRBD1. V trimming: 5 bases; J trimming: 5 bases; junction bases outside the gene matches: 5. Germline assignment: CDR1 SGHTA and CDR2 FQGNSA. The CDR3 is made up of 14 amino acids. This CDR3 reads CASSRDRAVDTQYF. The CDR3 DNA is TGTGCCAGCAGCAGGGACAGGGCGGTAGATACGCAGTATTTT.

The rearrangement links TRBV6-2 or TRBV6-3 to TRBJ2-7; D may be TRBD1 (5 bases). CDR1 and CDR2 (germline): MNHEY, SVGEGT. The CDR3 has 14 residues. Trimming removed 2 bases from V and 1 base from J, with 9 bases in between. CDR3 coding DNA: TGTGCCAGCAGTTACCAGGGTTCATCCTACGAGCAGTACTTC. Its translation is CASSYQGSSYEQYF.